Sequencing of this T cell receptor (beta chain) was carried out in a study of T cells in Graves' hyperthyroidism and ophthalmopathy. Amplified TCR beta CDR3 regions derived from RNA transcripts. The TCR CDR3 first-round RT-PCR relied on the HTBI primer set. MiXCR, run by TCRdb on the multiplex PCR reads, gives a single entry per CDR3 protein. This table holds some 270,000 distinct CDR3 sequences, 12% to 15% found once. General study findings and limits: It was a median around 6 months before onset that the model predicted ophthalmopathy. Within blood appeared most thyroid clonotypes that had expanded above 0.001.

Concerning this clonotype itself: Antigen unknown.

Germline V gene sequence: CDR1 SGHKS, CDR2 YYEKEE (reference sequence). The CDR3 extends over 14 amino acids. With 5 bases removed from V and 3 bases from J, the gap between germline ends came to 14 bases. Hyperthyroidism of Graves' type that showed no ophthalmopathy progression within 18 months was stable. What was sequenced was blood. The sequence was collected from a woman between 35 and 50 years old with Graves' hyperthyroidism. The rearrangement joins TRBV5-5 to TRBJ2-5; D perhaps matches TRBD2 (6 bases). CDR3 loop: CASRSGTREETQYF. Written as DNA, the CDR3 is TGTGCCAGCAGATCAGGGACTCGCGAAGAGACCCAGTACTTC.